Below, 20 T cell receptor beta chains from the same sample are listed, as sequenced in a study of cytomegalovirus exposure and HLA in healthy donors. The primer mix had 60 Vbeta and 13 Jbeta primers. Profiling relied on immunoSEQ multiplex PCR, and the TCRdb table lists in-frame clones only, not all of them. The sample lists some 99,000 clones; 81% were seen once. Sequencing was done on a sample of PBMCs. Receptors originate from a woman aged 30 to 39 in good health and CMV-seronegative.

The chain links TRBV7-8 to TRBJ2-7, with 7 positions matching TRBD2. Germline lookup yields CDR1 SGHVS and CDR2 FQNEAQ. This CDR3 is 15 amino acids long. V dropped 5 bases and J dropped 5; count of bases not matched to a gene: 12. DNA of the CDR3: TGTGCCAGCAGCCAACCGCGGGGCGGGAGCCACGAGCAGTACTTC. It is translated as CASSQPRGGSHEQYF.

The J gene is TRBJ1-1, the V gene TRBV27; D is ambiguous. With 2 bases removed from V and 7 bases from J, the gap between germline ends came to 20 bases. The CDR3 is 16 residues long. The germline CDR1 and CDR2 sequences are MNHEY and SMNVEV (reference sequence). CDR3 loop: CASSLTGSQRQGEAFF. CDR3 DNA: TGTGCCAGCAGTTTAACGGGATCTCAGAGGCAAGGTGAAGCTTTCTTT.

CDR3 loop: CASSMSGTDNTEAFF. In DNA, the CDR3 is TGTGCCAGTAGTATGTCAGGGACAGACAACACTGAAGCTTTCTTT. The gene calls are TRBV19 and TRBJ1-1, with 7 nucleotides matching TRBD1. This CDR3 is built from 15 residues. Germline trimming cut 3 bases from V and 2 bases from J; bases unmatched to any gene: 6. Germline CDR1 and CDR2: LNHDA and SQIVND (reference sequence).

This chain connects TRBV28 to TRBJ2-3; D may be TRBD1 (6 bases). The CDR3 extends over 15 amino acids. Germline V gene lookup returns CDR1 MDHEN and CDR2 SYDVKM. V dropped 6 bases and J dropped 2 bases, with 15 bases sitting between them. CDR3 DNA: TGTGCCAGCAGCCACCGGGACACCTTCACAGATACGCAGTATTTT. Protein product: CASSHRDTFTDTQYF.

The V call is TRBV4-1, the J call TRBJ2-1, with TRBD2 identical over 10 bases. Trimming at V came to 0 bases and at J to 8 bases, leaving 10 bases not matched to a gene. Germline CDR1 is MGHRA and CDR2 is YSYEKL. This CDR3 comprises 17 residues. CDR3 residues: CASSQDPSGSIVYEQFF. DNA of the CDR3: TGCGCCAGCAGCCAAGATCCTAGCGGGAGCATAGTATATGAGCAGTTCTTC.

The chain has TRBV5-8 and TRBJ1-5; perhaps TRBD1 as D (6 bases). The V gene lost 4 bases and the J gene lost 1 base, with 15 bases spanning the gap. CDR3 length: 16 amino acids. From germline, CDR1 is SGHTS and CDR2 YDEGEE. The CDR3 DNA is TGTGCCAGCAGCATAACAGGGATCGTGAGCAATCAGCCCCAGCATTTT. It specifies CASSITGIVSNQPQHF.

The chain uses TRBV18 and TRBJ2-1; 10 nucleotides line up with TRBD2. V trimming: 1 base; J trimming: 5 bases; junction bases outside the gene matches: 2. Germline CDR1 KGHSH, CDR2 LQKENI. This CDR3 contains 15 residues. CDR3 sequence (DNA): TGTGCCAGCTCACCACTAGCGGGAGGCCACAATGAGCAGTTCTTC. Residues: CASSPLAGGHNEQFF.

This clone was seen just once. The chain is built from TRBV7-9 and TRBJ2-1, with 7 nucleotides matching TRBD2. The CDR3 sequence is 15 residues long. Per germline, CDR1 SEHNR and CDR2 FQNEAQ (reference sequence). After removal of 5 bases from V and 7 bases from J, the junction contained 11 bases not matched to a gene. CDR3 sequence (DNA): TGTGCCAGCAGCCGACGAGGCGGGGGTGGGAATGAGCAGTTCTTC. This sequence encodes CASSRRGGGGNEQFF.

The chain recombines TRBV7-9 with TRBJ1-1; TRBD1 matches at 11 bases. Germline V gene data show CDR1 as SEHNR and CDR2 as FQNEAQ (reference sequence). V was clipped by 3 bases and J by 10 bases; unmatched bases: 4. The length of the CDR3 is 13 residues. The CDR3 DNA sequence: TGTGCCAGCAGCTTCGGGACAGGGGGGGGAGCTTTCTTT. Translated, it gives CASSFGTGGGAFF.

The DNA of the CDR3 is TGTGCCAGCAAGGGGGCGCGTCCCACTGAAGCTTTCTTT. This encodes CASKGARPTEAFF. V is TRBV6-5 and J is TRBJ1-1, with TRBD1 matching 7 bases. V gave up 7 bases and J gave up 4 bases; unmatched junction bases: 6. The CDR3 sequence is 13 residues long. CDR1 and CDR2 from the germline V gene are MNHEY and SVGAGI.

This clone was counted once. The chain carries TRBV28 and TRBJ2-2; the match to TRBD2 covers 13 bases. CDR1 and CDR2 from the germline V gene are MDHEN and SYDVKM. J gave up 6 bases and V 2 bases, and 6 bases lay outside the gene matches. The CDR3 extends over 17 amino acids. CDR3 bases: TGTGCCAGCAGTTTACGCGGACTAGCGGGAGTGTCCGGGGAGCTGTTTTTT. This translates into CASSLRGLAGVSGELFF.

The chain links TRBV5-5 to TRBJ1-4; TRBD1 might be the D (6 bases). The V end was cut by 2 bases, the J end by 8 bases, with 10 bases between. CDR1 and CDR2 (germline): SGHKS, YYEKEE (reference sequence). This CDR3 contains 13 residues. The CDR3 DNA is TGTGCCAGCAGCTTAGGGGGGGAGGAAAAACTGTTTTTT. It yields the protein CASSLGGEEKLFF.

The J gene is TRBJ2-1, the V gene TRBV11-3; D ambiguous. CDR3 size: 13 residues. Deletions cut 5 bases from V and 9 bases from J, with 14 bases between. The germline CDR1 and CDR2 sequences are SGHNT and YENEEA. In nucleotides, the CDR3 is TGTGCCAGCAGCCTAAATAGACTGAGTGAGCAGTTCTTC. Residues: CASSLNRLSEQFF.

The chain has TRBV18 and TRBJ2-3; 10 positions match TRBD2. The CDR3 has 15 amino acids. CDR1 KGHSH and CDR2 LQKENI come from the germline V gene. V trimming: 4 bases; J trimming: 5 bases; junction bases outside the gene matches: 6. CDR3 protein: CASSLPSGSGDTQYF. The CDR3 bases are TGTGCCAGCTCACTACCTAGCGGGAGTGGAGATACGCAGTATTTT.

The V gene is TRBV25-1, the J gene TRBJ1-3; TRBD1 agrees at 7 bases. Germline trimming cut 5 bases from V and 2 bases from J; bases unmatched to any gene: 9. CDR1 and CDR2 (germline): MGHDK, SYGVNS. The CDR3 loop spans 16 amino acids. For the CDR3, the DNA is TGTGCCAGCAGTAAACAGGGGACAGTCACTGGAAACACCATATATTTT. Translated, it gives CASSKQGTVTGNTIYF.

The chain employs TRBV15 and TRBJ1-5, with D tentatively TRBD1 (5 bases). This CDR3 comprises 15 residues. V shed 5 bases and J shed 8 bases, with 19 bases lying between them. Germline V lookup: CDR1 LNHNV, CDR2 YYDKDF (reference sequence). CDR3 nucleotides: TGTGCCACCAGCGCCTGGGCGGGGGAACCTAAGCCCCAGCATTTT. Amino acid sequence: CATSAWAGEPKPQHF.

The V and J genes are TRBV7-2 and TRBJ2-1; D is unresolved. CDR1 is SGHTA and CDR2 is FQGNSA in the germline V gene. This CDR3 region has 14 residues. V was trimmed by 5 bases and J by 4 bases, leaving 12 bases between them. The CDR3 DNA follows: TGTGCCAGCAGCCGCGAATCGGGTTACAATGAGCAGTTCTTC. It codes for CASSRESGYNEQFF.

The gene calls are TRBV19 and TRBJ1-4; the match to TRBD1 covers 9 bases. The germline V gene has CDR1 LNHDA and CDR2 SQIVND (reference sequence). The V segment lost 5 bases and the J segment 8 bases; nucleotides outside the gene matches: 6. The CDR3 spans 14 residues. DNA of the CDR3: TGTGCCAGTAGTCCACAGGGGGCTGGAGAAAAACTGTTTTTT. This encodes CASSPQGAGEKLFF.

The rearrangement joins TRBV28 to TRBJ1-2; TRBD1 might be the D (6 bases). From germline, CDR1 is MDHEN and CDR2 SYDVKM. This CDR3 is 14 amino acids long. The V end was cut by 4 bases, the J end by 1 base, with 10 bases between. CDR3 amino acids: CASSSGQFNYGYTF. The CDR3 bases are TGTGCCAGCAGTTCAGGACAGTTTAACTATGGCTACACCTTC.

The sample holds one count of this clone. The CDR3 DNA reads TGTGCCAGCAGCTTGGATCCGGGACAGGGAAGAGAGGGCTACACCTTC. It encodes CASSLDPGQGREGYTF. The rearrangement uses TRBV7-9 and TRBJ1-2; the match to TRBD1 covers 9 bases. Germline CDR1 and CDR2: SEHNR and FQNEAQ (reference sequence). With V trimmed by 3 bases and J by 8 bases, 13 bases remained unmatched. CDR3 size: 16 residues. Supplemented by reference TRBV7-9 and TRBJ1-2, the full variable domain reads DTGVSQNPRHKITKRGQNVTFRCDPISEHNRLYWYRQTLGQGPEFLTYFQNEAQLEKSRLLSDRFSAERPKGSFSTLEIQRTEQGDSAMYLCASSLDPGQGREGYTFGSGTRLTVV.